This TCR beta chain was captured by sequencing in a study of blood T cell repertoires in COVID-19. In the study overall: COVID-19 samples, acute and convalescent, were from the United States, Italy and Spain. PBMCs, B-cell-depleted T cells, or T cells were the source of the cDNA or gDNA that made up the material.

Germline CDR1 reads SGHRS; CDR2 reads YFSETQ. This CDR3 region has 15 residues. V lost 2 bases, J lost 0 bases, and 8 bases lay in between. Per the authors' pipeline: How many nucleated cells were present was estimated from reference gene primer amplification. This table comes from immunoSEQ multiplex PCR, and its TCRdb copy is limited to in-frame clones, with some not included. The V and J calls and the clone size are those of that table, but D and trimming were determined from the DNA. Of 170,000 or so clones listed, over 70% are singletons. The rearrangement uses TRBV5-1 and TRBJ2-2; D uncertain. The receptor comes from a woman aged 55-69 years with acute or convalescent COVID-19. Sequenced: peripheral blood. The CDR3, as DNA: TGCGCCAGCAGCTTTGTCAGCGCGAACACCGGGGAGCTGTTTTTT. Amino acids: CASSFVSANTGELFF.